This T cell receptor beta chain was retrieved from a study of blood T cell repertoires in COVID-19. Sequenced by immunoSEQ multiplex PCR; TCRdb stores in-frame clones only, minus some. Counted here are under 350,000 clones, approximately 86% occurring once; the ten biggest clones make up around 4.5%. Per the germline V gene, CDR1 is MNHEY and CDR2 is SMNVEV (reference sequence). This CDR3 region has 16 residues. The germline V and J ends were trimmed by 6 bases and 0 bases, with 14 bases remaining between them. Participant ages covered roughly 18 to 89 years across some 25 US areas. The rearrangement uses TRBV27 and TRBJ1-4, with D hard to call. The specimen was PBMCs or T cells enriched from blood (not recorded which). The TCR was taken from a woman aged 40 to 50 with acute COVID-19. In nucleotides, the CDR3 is TGTGCCAGCAGGAGAACCGGGGTCTCAACTAATGAAAAACTGTTTTTT. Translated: CASRRTGVSTNEKLFF.